This TCR gamma chain derives from a study of γδ T cells in repeated Plasmodium falciparum infection (dated by TCRdb to about 2021). In terms of the full investigation: The natural-infection arm enrolled Malian children exposed to intense seasonal malaria transmission, compared against age and gender matched Australian children. Four controlled human malaria infections were administered to five malaria-naive U.S. adults over roughly 580 days by bites from P. falciparum NF54-infected Anopheles stephensi mosquitoes. Samples from controlled-infection subjects were taken at baseline, right before selected infections, and 21 days after each infection. Malian gammadelta TCR repertoires were analysed cross-sectionally in periods with no transmission and longitudinally across episodes of acute febrile malaria. Using both natural infection in Mali and controlled human malaria infection, the study looked at the way repeated Plasmodium falciparum infection shapes the human gammadelta T cell repertoire.

Concerning this clone: Its specific antigen is unknown. This likely reflects a read error, since a far larger clone is one base away. The sample holds other DNA sequences that translate to the same CDR3.

The investigation overall reported the following: Vgamma9/Vdelta2+ TCR repertoires kept a highly stable polyclonal repertoire across time and infection, and many TCRgamma sequences overlapped between individuals. The controlled-infection cohort was small, limiting analysis of inter-individual variability in gammadelta T cell responses. The Malian cohort was drawn from a small rural village made up mostly of one ethnic group, which limits generalizability. Compared with Australian children, Malian children appeared to have Vdelta2-negative gammadelta TCR repertoires that were more clonally expanded, less diverse and less shared. Repeated controlled infections appeared to drive waves of new clonotype selection in Vdelta2-negative, largely Vdelta1+, gammadelta TCR repertoires.

For CDR1 and CDR2, the germline V gene (reference sequence) lists GITISATS and ISYDGTV. The CDR3 measures 17 amino acids from cysteine to phenylalanine. CDR3 DNA is the only sequence kept; it has 51 bases, read in frame from the first base. Library generation was performed with multiplex PCR. Sequencing relied on an Illumina MiSeq. Every sorted gammadelta T cell sample had both its TCR gamma (TRG) and TCR delta (TRD) chains sequenced. Per the original workflow: Clonotype tree plots, accumulated frequency of the top 20 clonotypes, diversity index (DI) and D75 metrics were included in the repertoire analyses. Via CATT, TCRdb reprocessed the public reads, and rows with identical DNA were then joined. TCRdb, not the original authors, processed these V and J calls. Present in this sample are around 24,000 gamma-chain clones, less than 3.5% of which were seen just once. In total, the top ten clones hold roughly a third of the sample.

For bulk TCR repertoire analysis, Vgamma9/Vdelta2+ and Vdelta2-negative gammadelta T cell populations were isolated by flow sorting from peripheral blood mononuclear cells. The receptor chain draws on TRGV9 and TRGJP. TCRdb supplies no J gene; here it was assigned by aligning the nucleotide sequence to germline. Sequencing was performed on gamma-delta T cells from blood. The TCR originated in a pool of human donors (malaria-infected and uninfected, not separated). The nucleotides read TGTGCCTTGTGGGAGGGCCCCCGAGAGTTGGGCAAGAAAATCAAGGTATTT. Translated, this is CALWEGPRELGKKIKVF.